This TCR beta chain came from a study of response to subunit inactivated influenza vaccine (dated by TCRdb to 2016 to 2019). For context, the study as a whole: Deep quantitative T cell receptor repertoire profiling was used in the study to track responses to a trivalent subunit inactivated influenza vaccine. The full study reports these points: According to the authors, only a limited number of new T cells may be recruited by each seasonal influenza vaccination.

The method behind the library was RT-PCR. The sample was run on an Illumina HiSeq 2500. Using fastp trimming at Q25 and MiXCR clonotype assembly, TCRdb reanalyzed the public sequencing data and kept in-frame beta chains. Each CDR3 protein appears once, grouped with its most common genes and DNA. The sample contains 150,000 to 200,000 distinct CDR3 sequences, around 9.2% of them found a single time. The leading ten clones occupy about a tenth of the sample. For this chain, trimming is 6 bases at the V end and 5 bases at the J end, and the number of junction bases without a gene match is 11. From the cysteine through the phenylalanine, the CDR3 covers 15 amino acids. The sequence is cut down to CDR3 DNA, 45 bases in frame from base 1. From the germline V gene, CDR1 is MNHEY and CDR2 is SVGEGT. There are many counts of this clonotype. No cognate antigen has been identified for it. No much larger clonotype is one base removed from it; base qualities were not supplied.

The V and J genes are TRBV6-2 or TRBV6-3 and TRBJ2-7, and 9 junctional nucleotides match TRBD2. The sequence was collected from a man in his forties or fifties who received an inactivated influenza vaccine. Donor details come from another sample of the same person, matched by shared clones. The sample was non-naive T cells sorted from PBMCs, taken on the day of vaccination. The cell subset or site label for this specimen denotes: memory T cell fraction. CDR3 region: CASSPAGGTTDEQYF. The DNA sequence is given as TGTGCCAGCAGCCCGGCGGGAGGGACTACGGACGAGCAGTACTTC.